What follows describes a single T cell receptor beta chain. Its antigen is unknown. Germline-derived CDR1 and CDR2 are MNHEY and SMNVEV (reference sequence). CDR3 length: 15 residues. V was pared by 6 bases and J by 8 bases, with 22 bases between. The data derive from a study of STAT5B mutations in CD4+ large granular lymphocyte leukemia. Study-level points and caveats: Main leukemic clonotypes were patient-specific, but under 30% appeared at low frequency elsewhere. Top patient clones used TRBV06 genes more often: 8/27 versus 2/35 in controls. CD4-sorted patient repertoires seemed more clonal than healthy CD4+ repertoires. Data were not HLA-matched across samples.

Sequenced by immunoSEQ multiplex PCR; TCRdb stores in-frame clones only, minus some. The table has approximately 30,000 clones, less than 85% seen once. The specimen was CD4+ T cells from blood buffy coats. The rearrangement links TRBV27 to TRBJ1-2; D gene uncertain. This sequence originates from a human donor in good health. CDR3 DNA: TGTGCCAGCAGAGAGAAACGGATGACCTTAGGGGGCTACACCTTC. Protein product: CASREKRMTLGGYTF.